The 21 T cell receptor beta chains reported below all come from one sample, sequenced in a study of T cell responses to AZD1222 COVID-19 vaccine (TCRdb year 2021). Library preparation used the immunoSEQ multiplex PCR assay. TCRdb provides this immuneACCESS table in a form limited to in-frame rearrangements. Some clones are lacking; in checked studies, under half of them reflect an unresolved V gene, and why the rest are absent is not known. The sample records 150,000 to 160,000 clones, 90% of which are singletons. Of the sample, under 20% is held by the ten largest clones. The intended sense of this specimen's time point label: baseline before first vaccination. Sample: peripheral blood, taken on day 0 of AZD1222 vaccination. The receptors stem from an adult in good health.

The chain uses TRBV5-4 and TRBJ2-1, with 11 positions matching TRBD2. V lost 1 base, J lost 7 bases, and 4 bases stayed unmatched. Looked up from germline, CDR1 is SGHNT and CDR2 is YYREEE (reference sequence). This CDR3 region has 15 residues. The CDR3 reads CASSLRVAGGNEQFF. For the CDR3, the DNA is TGTGCCAGCAGCTTGAGGGTAGCGGGAGGGAATGAGCAGTTCTTC.

V is TRBV7-3 and J is TRBJ1-6; D may be TRBD1 (6 bases). CDR1 and CDR2 from the germline V gene are SGHTA and FQGTGA. This CDR3 comprises 14 residues. The V and J ends lost 2 bases and 7 bases respectively, with 9 bases between them. CDR3 sequence: CASSLVGGNSPLHF. The CDR3, as DNA: TGTGCCAGCAGCTTAGTAGGGGGAAATTCACCCCTCCACTTT. Supplemented by reference TRBV7-3 and TRBJ1-6, the full variable domain reads GAGVSQTPSNKVTEKGKYVELRCDPISGHTALYWYRQSLGQGPEFLIYFQGTGAADDSGLPNDRFFAVRPEGSVSTLKIQRTERGDSAVYLCASSLVGGNSPLHFGNGTRLTVT.

This clone has only one observation. This chain joins TRBV6-5 and TRBJ1-4, with D perhaps TRBD1 (6 bases). The CDR3 runs to 11 residues. In germline, CDR1 is MNHEY, CDR2 SVGAGI. The V end lost 11 bases, the J end lost 6 bases, and 10 bases lay between the germline ends. CDR3 bases: TGTGCCGGGGCAGGGGATGAAAAACTGTTTTTT. It codes for CAGAGDEKLFF.

V is TRBV20-1 and J is TRBJ1-2; 9 nucleotides agree with TRBD1. The CDR3 covers 13 residues. Unmatched junction bases numbered 4, after V lost 3 bases and J lost 5 bases. Germline CDR1 DFQATT, CDR2 SNEGSKA (reference sequence). CDR3 coding DNA: TGCAGTGCTAGTAAGACAGGGGGTTATGGCTACACCTTC. This encodes CSASKTGGYGYTF.

This chain uses TRBV5-1 with TRBJ1-2; D remains ambiguous. The germline V and J ends were trimmed by 0 bases and 3 bases, with 12 bases remaining between them. The CDR3 has 15 amino acids. Germline V lookup: CDR1 SGHRS, CDR2 YFSETQ. The CDR3 reads CASSLGPDTHYGYTF. The CDR3, as DNA: TGCGCCAGCAGCTTGGGGCCTGACACCCACTATGGCTACACCTTC.

The chain carries TRBV4-3 and TRBJ2-1; D not resolved. V was shortened by 0 bases and J by 11 bases, with 11 bases between the two germline ends. This CDR3 region has 13 residues. Germline lookup yields CDR1 LGHNA and CDR2 YSLEER. CDR3 amino acids: CASSQEREVQQFF. In DNA form, the CDR3 reads TGCGCCAGCAGCCAAGAAAGGGAAGTCCAGCAGTTCTTC.

The chain has TRBV19 and TRBJ1-2; D perhaps matches TRBD1 (6 bases). The CDR3 consists of 14 residues. The ends were cut back, 10 bases at V and 4 bases at J, with 19 bases in the middle. The germline gives CDR1 LNHDA, CDR2 SQIVND (reference sequence). Here the CDR3 DNA reads TGTGCCACCGAAAAGGGGCAGGGGACCTATGGCTACACCTTC. It translates to CATEKGQGTYGYTF.

This chain links TRBV30 with TRBJ1-6; D gene ambiguous. V lost 0 bases and J lost 10, with 13 bases in between. This CDR3 region has 14 residues. Germline CDR1 and CDR2: GTSNPN and SVGIG (reference sequence). The CDR3 spells CAWSVEKIGSPLHF. CDR3 nucleotide sequence: TGTGCCTGGAGTGTGGAAAAGATTGGATCACCCCTCCACTTT.

CDR3 residues: CASSVGWGGEQFF. CDR3 DNA sequence: TGTGCCAGCAGTGTGGGCTGGGGAGGTGAGCAGTTCTTC. The rearrangement links TRBV6-4 to TRBJ2-1, with D possibly being TRBD2 (6 bases). CDR3 length: 13 residues. The V and J ends lost 4 bases and 9 bases respectively, with 13 bases between them. Germline CDR1 MRHNA, CDR2 SNTAGT.

The chain uses TRBV9 and TRBJ2-1; 7 bases match TRBD2. CDR1 SGDLS and CDR2 YYNGEE come from the germline V gene. CDR3 size: 15 residues. The trim removed 3 bases at V and 5 bases at J, leaving 8 bases unmatched. The CDR3 spells CASSAPAGVHNEQFF. The CDR3 DNA is TGTGCCAGCAGCGCCCCTGCGGGGGTACACAATGAGCAGTTCTTC.

The chain joins TRBV7-9 to TRBJ1-4; D is unresolved. CDR1 is SEHNR, CDR2 FQNEAQ, per germline (reference sequence). The CDR3 is 15 residues long. Trimming left V 0 bases short and J 6 bases short, with 11 bases between. For the CDR3, the DNA is TGTGCCAGCAGCTTAGCGGGAAGGGATCATGAAAAACTGTTTTTT. Translation gives CASSLAGRDHEKLFF.

This chain uses TRBV10-1 with TRBJ2-1, with 8 bases lining up with TRBD2. V dropped 3 bases and J dropped 1; count of bases not matched to a gene: 11. The CDR3 is 18 amino acids. Germline lookup yields CDR1 WNHNN and CDR2 SYGVQD (reference sequence). CDR3 in amino acids: CASSDGLLKRGSYNEQFF. The CDR3 DNA reads TGCGCCAGCAGTGACGGACTCCTCAAGCGGGGGTCCTACAATGAGCAGTTCTTC.

This chain uses TRBV3-1 (or the pseudogene TRBV3-2) with TRBJ1-1, with 7 bases fitting TRBD1. The germline gives CDR1 LGHDT, CDR2 YNNKEL (reference sequence). The ends lost 7 bases at V and 3 bases at J; junction bases unmatched: 8. This CDR3 has 14 amino acids. CDR3 in amino acids: CASTVLGTDTEAFF. Here the CDR3 DNA reads TGTGCCAGCACCGTTTTAGGGACAGACACTGAAGCTTTCTTT.

V is TRBV4-1 and J is TRBJ1-3; TRBD1 matches at 9 bases. The CDR3 spans 16 residues. V gave up 4 bases and J gave up 2 bases; unmatched junction bases: 6. Germline loops: CDR1 MGHRA, CDR2 YSYEKL. The CDR3 reads CASSPRDREPGNTIYF. The CDR3 DNA is TGCGCCAGCAGCCCACGGGACAGGGAACCTGGAAACACCATATATTTT.

CDR3 sequence: CASSEPRRNTDTQYF. The CDR3 nucleotides read TGCGCCAGCAGTGAGCCAAGGCGGAACACAGATACGCAGTATTTT. The chain joins TRBV10-1 to TRBJ2-3; D not resolved. CDR3 size: 15 residues. Germline CDR1 reads WNHNN; CDR2 reads SYGVQD (reference sequence). The V end was cut by 2 bases, the J end by 2 bases, with 11 bases between.

The chain is built from TRBV6-5 and TRBJ2-5; weak D call: TRBD2 (6 bases). The V and J ends lost 6 bases and 2 bases respectively, with 13 bases between them. CDR1 is MNHEY, CDR2 SVGAGI, per germline. The CDR3 is 14 residues long. The CDR3 DNA is TGTGCCAGCAGGGAGGGCCTCTTTCAAGAGACCCAGTACTTC. Its protein is CASREGLFQETQYF.

V is TRBV27 and J is TRBJ2-5; D unclear. Germline CDR1 reads MNHEY; CDR2 reads SMNVEV (reference sequence). Between the trimmed V and J ends, which lost 7 bases and 3 bases, there was a span of 18 bases. The CDR3 loop spans 15 amino acids. CDR3: CASIPSWAGKETQYF. CDR3 nucleotide sequence: TGTGCCAGCATACCTTCATGGGCAGGCAAAGAGACCCAGTACTTC.

V usage is TRBV5-1 and J usage is TRBJ2-2; D is undetermined. V dropped 0 bases and J dropped 6 bases, with 12 bases sitting between them. CDR3 length: 15 amino acids. Germline lookup yields CDR1 SGHRS and CDR2 YFSETQ. Here the CDR3 reads CASSLEGAGSGELFF. The CDR3 nucleotides read TGCGCCAGCAGCTTGGAGGGCGCTGGGTCCGGGGAGCTGTTTTTT.

V is TRBV7-2 and J is TRBJ2-7; no clear D gene. The CDR3 totals 15 residues. The V end lost 1 base, the J end lost 0 bases, and 10 bases lay between the germline ends. Germline V lookup: CDR1 SGHTA, CDR2 FQGNSA. The CDR3 region is CASSLVSSSSYEQYF. The CDR3 DNA reads as TGTGCCAGCAGCTTAGTTTCGTCCAGCTCCTACGAGCAGTACTTC.

This rearrangement joins TRBV19 to TRBJ1-1; TRBD1 agrees at 9 bases. Trimming at V came to 5 bases and at J to 7 bases, leaving 8 bases not matched to a gene. The CDR3 sequence is 14 residues long. Germline values: CDR1 LNHDA, CDR2 SQIVND (reference sequence). The CDR3 nucleotides are TGTGCCAGTAGTCCCGGGACAGGGATAGGTGAAGCTTTCTTT. It codes for CASSPGTGIGEAFF. Looking up the rest from reference TRBV19 and TRBJ1-1 gives the full variable domain: DGGITQSPKYLFRKEGQNVTLSCEQNLNHDAMYWYRQDPGQGLRLIYYSQIVNDFQKGDIAEGYSVSREKKESFPLTVTSAQKNPTAFYLCASSPGTGIGEAFFGQGTRLTVV.

The V gene is TRBV7-9, the J gene TRBJ1-2; 8 nucleotides align to TRBD1. From germline, CDR1 is SEHNR and CDR2 FQNEAQ (reference sequence). The CDR3 is made up of 13 amino acids. The ends lost 5 bases at V and 8 bases at J; junction bases unmatched: 7. The CDR3 loop reads CASSPRTGKGYTF. In DNA form, the CDR3 reads TGTGCCAGCAGCCCCCGGACAGGGAAGGGCTACACCTTC.